These 5 T cell receptor beta chains came from one sample sequenced in a study of CXCR3-negative and CXCR3-positive naive CD8 T cells (dated by TCRdb to about 2019). General findings and caveats noted by the study authors: Compared with CXCR3-negative naive cells, CXCR3-positive naive cells had TRB CDR3s with higher hydrophobicity (lower Kidera factor 4), lower energy, and higher strength and volume indices.

Their target antigens are unknown. Instrument used: NextSeq 550. The Human TCR Profiling Kit (MiLaboratory) was used to make UMI-labeled 5' RACE TRB cDNA libraries. TCRdb reprocessed the reads; each CDR3 protein sequence makes one entry, and DNA is unavailable. The sample table holds 100,000 to 150,000 distinct CDR3 sequences. The top ten clonotypes cover about 0.37% of the sample. Sequencing was carried out using naive CXCR3+ CD8+ T cells from blood. The sample's cell subset or site label, in plain terms: CD45RO-CCR7+CD27+CD95- naive CD8+ T cells expressing CXCR3 (TNR3+). The receptors originated from a human donor in good health. Some clones in this sample may be carry-over from other donors' samples.

The J gene is TRBJ2-7, the V gene TRBV27; the D call of TRBD1 rests on TCRdb alone, since no DNA is present to check it. From germline, CDR1 is MNHEY and CDR2 SMNVEV (reference sequence). This CDR3 is built from 16 residues. The CDR3 here is CASSVAGTGGAYEQYF.

This rearrangement joins TRBV7-8 to TRBJ2-5; TCRdb's D call of TRBD1 is untestable without DNA. The CDR3 covers 14 residues. Germline-derived CDR1 and CDR2 are SGHVS and FQNEAQ. The CDR3 region is CASSQPGQQETQYF.

The rearrangement joins TRBV28 to TRBJ2-5; the D gene TCRdb calls, TRBD1, cannot be checked with no DNA. Germline values: CDR1 MDHEN, CDR2 SYDVKM. The CDR3 is 13 amino acids. CDR3 protein: CASRTGGLETQYF.

V usage is TRBV12-3 or TRBV12-4 and J usage is TRBJ2-7; TCRdb returns TRBD2, unconfirmable since there is no DNA. CDR3 length: 14 residues. Here the CDR3 reads CASSPPRAISEQYF.

V is TRBV5-5 and J is TRBJ2-1; the D call from TCRdb, TRBD1, cannot be confirmed without DNA. The germline V gene has CDR1 SGHKS and CDR2 YYEKEE (reference sequence). The CDR3 contains 14 residues. The CDR3 here is CASSGRTGGNEQFF.